Listed below are T cell receptor beta chains from one sample, sequenced in a study of T cells expressing NK-cell markers. From the 5' RACE reads, TCRdb lists one entry per CDR3 protein and no DNA. There are roughly 350,000 distinct CDR3 sequences in the sample, with 5.2% held by the top ten. Sequences were obtained from blood T cells: a sorted CD56 or NKG2C T cell subset, CD4+ or CD8+ T cells, or bulk PBMC T cells (not recorded which). Receptor source: a man aged 18 to 70 in good health. CDR3s include the opening cysteine and the closing phenylalanine or tryptophan.

cdr3_length	j_call	v_call	cdr3_aa
16	TRBJ2-1	TRBV6-1	CASSQDRGIPYNEQFF
22	TRBJ2-2	TRBV10-3	CAISEIGVGQHFALPNTGELFF
15	TRBJ1-5	TRBV6-1	CASSPGTGVGQPQHF
13	TRBJ2-3	TRBV12-3/TRBV12-4	CASSLEPADTQYF
15	TRBJ2-5	TRBV27	CASSPQGTIRETQYF
13	TRBJ1-1	TRBV29-1	CSVAGDWRTEAFF
15	TRBJ2-3	TRBV7-2	CASSPTSGGAVTQYF
14	TRBJ2-7	TRBV6-2/TRBV6-3	CASRRQGIYYEQYF
14	TRBJ2-3	TRBV29-1	CSVVVRAITDTQYF
15	TRBJ2-1	TRBV7-2	CASSPRGAGVDEQFF
15	TRBJ2-4	TRBV12-3/TRBV12-4	CASSLAGILENIQYF
15	TRBJ2-1	TRBV6-1	CASSPGTGLYNEQFF
15	TRBJ2-1	TRBV6-1	CASSEQRAGGGEQFF
15	TRBJ2-7	TRBV12-3/TRBV12-4	CASSLGGGGLDEQYF
16	TRBJ2-3	TRBV20-1	CSARRVAGVLTDTQYF
17	TRBJ2-7	TRBV7-9	CASSSTLTSGQSYEQYF
13	TRBJ1-2	TRBV6-1	CASSRQGPMGYTF